The 13 T cell receptor beta chains below all came from one sample that was sequenced in a study of CD8 T cells in ankylosing spondylitis. TCRdb re-called the 5' RACE reads with MiXCR, one entry per CDR3 protein. The sample carries under 200,000 distinct CDR3 sequences, 10% to 15% recorded once. Input material: blood, either unsorted or a sorted T cell fraction (not recorded which). The origin of the receptors is a female donor with ankylosing spondylitis or in good health (not recorded which).

This clonotype was recorded at least ten times. This chain uses TRBV12-3 or TRBV12-4 with TRBJ2-3, with D perhaps given as TRBD1 or TRBD2 (5 bases each). This CDR3 spans 16 amino acids. The V gene lost 5 bases and the J gene lost 0 bases, with 15 bases spanning the gap. The CDR3 DNA sequence: TGTGCCAGCAGTGGGGGACCGGGCTCTAGCACAGATACGCAGTATTTT. Amino acid sequence: CASSGGPGSSTDTQYF.

This clonotype was seen repeatedly, ten times or more. This rearrangement joins TRBV21-1 to TRBJ1-5; the D segment call TRBD1 is taken from the table without a DNA check. TRBV21-1 is a known pseudogene. The CDR3 spans 16 residues. The CDR3 protein is CASSKVVTGCNQPQHF. CDR3 bases: TGTGCCAGCAGCAAAGTTGTAACAGGCTGCAATCAGCCCCAGCATTTT.

There are many counts of this clonotype. This chain links TRBV20-1 with TRBJ1-5; D is perhaps TRBD1 (6 bases). Germline V gives CDR1 DFQATT, CDR2 SNEGSKA (reference sequence). Trimming removed 0 bases from V and 2 bases from J, with 14 bases in between. The CDR3 totals 16 residues. CDR3 nucleotides: TGCAGTGCTAGAGATCGGAACAGGGTGGGCAATCAGCCCCAGCATTTT. Its translation: CSARDRNRVGNQPQHF.

The CDR3 sequence is CASSYSLLAGGGYTF. CDR3 sequence (DNA): TGTGCCAGCAGTTACAGCCTGCTTGCTGGGGGTGGCTACACCTTC. This chain connects TRBV6-5 to TRBJ1-2; tentatively, D is TRBD1 (5 bases). Germline values: CDR1 MNHEY, CDR2 SVGAGI. The V gene lost 2 bases and the J gene lost 7 bases, with 17 bases spanning the gap. This CDR3 is built from 15 residues.

The chain is built from TRBV5-6 and TRBJ1-3; D not resolved. Germline CDR1 and CDR2: SGHDT and YYEEEE. V was shortened by 6 bases and J by 0 bases, with 16 bases between the two germline ends. The CDR3 runs to 16 residues. The CDR3 DNA reads TGTGCCAGCACTTCCACAGACGGATTCTCTGGAAACACCATATATTTT. This encodes CASTSTDGFSGNTIYF.

This clonotype was recorded a few times. The rearrangement links TRBV7-9 to TRBJ2-1; no definite D call. CDR3 size: 13 residues. Germline CDR1 and CDR2: SEHNR and FQNEAQ (reference sequence). V was cut by 0 bases and J by 4 bases, with 4 bases left in between. As DNA, the CDR3 is TGTGCCAGCAGCTTAGCCAATTACAATGAGCAGTTCTTC. It specifies CASSLANYNEQFF.

This clonotype appeared many times. This chain uses TRBV12-3 or TRBV12-4 with TRBJ1-2; D call uncertain. The length of the CDR3 is 13 residues. V shed 3 bases and J shed 4 bases, with 9 bases lying between them. As DNA, the CDR3 is TGTGCCAGCAGTTTTGGGCAGTTCTATGGCTACACCTTC. This codes for CASSFGQFYGYTF.

The sample holds many counts of this clonotype. J is TRBJ2-7 and V is TRBV4-3; D unresolved. Trimming cost V 1 base and J 1 base, with 11 bases left between them. Germline CDR1 reads LGHNA; CDR2 reads YSLEER. The CDR3 consists of 15 residues. The CDR3 nucleotides are TGCGCCAGCAGCCAAGGATGGGTCGGTTCCTACGAGCAGTACTTC. Protein: CASSQGWVGSYEQYF.

This chain links TRBV12-2 with TRBJ2-1; no DNA check was done on the table's D call, TRBD2. TRBV12-2 is given as a pseudogene. The CDR3 totals 20 residues. In DNA, the CDR3 is TGTGCAAGTCGCCCAATAAAGAATCACCAGGGACTAGCGATACACAATGAGCAGTTCTTC. Translated, it gives CASRPIKNHQGLAIHNEQFF.

The genes are TRBV12-3 or TRBV12-4 and TRBJ2-3; perhaps TRBD2 as D (6 bases). V lost 0 bases, J lost 6 bases, and 10 bases lay in between. CDR3 length: 14 residues. The CDR3 DNA follows: TGTGCCAGCAGTTTAGCGGGACGGGGGGATACGCAGTATTTT. Translation gives CASSLAGRGDTQYF.

Points on this clonotype: One junction end does not reproduce the germline sequence, and a read error may be involved. The chain carries TRBV7-2 and TRBJ2-2; D gene unclear. The CDR3 runs to 13 residues. CDR1 and CDR2 from the germline V gene are SGHTA and FQGNSA. The CDR3 nucleotides are TGTGCCGGCAGCTTAGTCCCCTCCGGGGAGCTGTTTTTT. Translated: CAGSLVPSGELFF.

At least ten counts were recorded for this clonotype. J is TRBJ2-3 and V is TRBV10-3, with TRBD2 identical over 12 bases. After removal of 4 bases from V and 0 bases from J, the junction contained 2 bases not matched to a gene. Germline V lookup: CDR1 ENHRY, CDR2 SYGVKD. This CDR3 has 16 amino acids. CDR3 protein: CAISGLAGASTDTQYF. CDR3 DNA: TGTGCCATCAGTGGACTAGCGGGGGCGAGCACAGATACGCAGTATTTT.

This clonotype was picked up many times. The chain couples TRBV11-2 to TRBJ1-4, with D perhaps TRBD1 (5 bases). Germline V gene sequence: CDR1 SGHAT, CDR2 FQNNGV. The CDR3 covers 15 residues. Trimming pared 5 bases from V and 5 bases from J, leaving 15 bases between. The CDR3 loop is CASSPVWGENEKLFF. In nucleotides, the CDR3 is TGTGCCAGCAGCCCCGTATGGGGGGAGAATGAAAAACTGTTTTTT.